These T cell receptor beta chains were read from a single sample in a study of neurological immune-mediated disorders. MiXCR was run by TCRdb on the 5' RACE reads, yielding one entry per CDR3 protein. The repertoire includes approximately 50,000 distinct CDR3 sequences, around 3.1% of them detected once, and about 5.5% sits in the top ten. The sequenced sample was PBMCs. The receptor source for this set is a man between 35 and 55 years old with multiple sclerosis. CDR3s include the opening cysteine and the closing phenylalanine or tryptophan. D genes are given only for firm matches. Clone size, where shown, is once, few, many, or a class for clones that have expanded.

>many|TRBJ1-2|TRBV4-1|NA
TGCGCCAGCAGCCAAGGGGAGGTCCTCTATGGCTACACCTTC
CASSQGEVLYGYTF
>many|TRBJ1-2|TRBV21-1|NA
TGTGCCAGCAGCAAAGATCGGCAGGGCCTCTATGGCTACACCTTC
CASSKDRQGLYGYTF
>many|TRBJ2-1|TRBV5-4|TRBD1
TGTGCCAGCAGCGCTTGGGGTGGGACAGACTACAATGAGCAGTTCTTC
CASSAWGGTDYNEQFF
>many|TRBJ2-1|TRBV12-3/TRBV12-4|NA
TGTGCCAGCAGTTTGAGGGGGAACTACAATGAGCAGTTCTTC
CASSLRGNYNEQFF
>many|TRBJ1-1|TRBV5-1|TRBD1
TGCGCCAGCACCCTAGGACAGGGGTACGGAAACACTGAAGCTTTCTTT
CASTLGQGYGNTEAFF
>many|TRBJ1-6|TRBV6-5|NA
TGTGCCAGCAGTCGATGGGATTCACCCCTCAACTTT
CASSRWDSPLNF
>many|TRBJ2-2|TRBV20-1|TRBD1
TGCAGTGCTAGAAGGGGGCCGGCCGGGGAGCTGTTTTTT
CSARRGPAGELFF
>many|TRBJ2-4|TRBV3-1|NA
TGTGCCAGCAGCCAAACTCCTGGGGTAGGGAACATTCAGTACTTC
CASSQTPGVGNIQYF
>many|TRBJ2-2|TRBV5-1|NA
TGCGCCAGCAGCTTGTCCCCGGGGCGTCTCGGGGAGCTGTTTTTT
CASSLSPGRLGELFF
>many|TRBJ1-5|TRBV7-3|NA
TGTGCCAGCAGCTTCGGACGTACCTACCCTCGGCCCCAGCATTTT
CASSFGRTYPRPQHF
>many|TRBJ1-5|TRBV5-6|NA
TGTGCCAGCAGCTTGAGAGGTGTTGGATATCAGCCCCAGCATTTT
CASSLRGVGYQPQHF
>few|TRBJ2-1|TRBV9|NA
TGTGCCAGCAGCGTAGCAGGGGCGAGCTACAATGAGCAGTTCTTC
CASSVAGASYNEQFF
>many|TRBJ2-7|TRBV7-9|NA
TGTGCCAGCAGCTTAGTCGCCGGGAACGAGCAGTACTTC
CASSLVAGNEQYF
>many|TRBJ2-6|TRBV5-5|TRBD1
TGTGCCAGCAGCTTGATCTGGGTGCAGGGGGCTGGGGCCAACGTCCTGACTTTC
CASSLIWVQGAGANVLTF
>many|TRBJ2-7|TRBV18|NA
TGTGCCAGCTCACCGGGGGGCGGGGGATCTCGACCGCCAGACTTC
CASSPGGGGSRPPDF
>many|TRBJ2-3|TRBV12-3/TRBV12-4|NA
TGTGCCAGCAGTCTACGGGCGTCAGATACGCAGTATTTT
CASSLRASDTQYF
>many|TRBJ2-7|TRBV27|TRBD1
TGTGCCAGCAGTTGGACAGGGGTTCCCTCCGAGCAGTACTTC
CASSWTGVPSEQYF
>many|TRBJ1-2|TRBV12-3/TRBV12-4|TRBD1
TGTGCCAGCAGCCTAGGGACAGGGAATACCTATGGCTACACCTTC
CASSLGTGNTYGYTF
>few|TRBJ1-2|TRBV28|NA
TGTGCCAGCACCGAGGGAAAGAGTTATGGCTACACCTTC
CASTEGKSYGYTF
>many|TRBJ2-1|TRBV12-3/TRBV12-4|TRBD1
TGTGCCAGCAGTACGGGACAGATGTATATCTCCTACAATGAGCAGTTCTTC
CASSTGQMYISYNEQFF
>many|TRBJ1-1|TRBV15|NA
TGTGCCACCAGGGGAGTAGAGACAAAGAACACTGAAGCTTTCTTT
CATRGVETKNTEAFF
>many|TRBJ1-5|TRBV12-3/TRBV12-4|NA
TGTGCCAGCAGTTTAGCGCGGAATCAGCCCCAGCATTTT
CASSLARNQPQHF
>few|TRBJ1-1|TRBV14|TRBD1
TGTGCCAGCAGCCAAAAGGGGGCCGGTGAAGCTTTCTTT
CASSQKGAGEAFF
>NA|TRBJ1-6|TRBV18|TRBD1
TGTGCCAGCTCACCGGGACAGCCAAATTCACCCCTCAACTTT
CASSPGQPNSPLNF
>many|TRBJ2-5|TRBV7-9|NA
TGTGCCAGCAGCTTAGGACTCCAAGAGACCCAGTACTTC
CASSLGLQETQYF
>many|TRBJ2-5|TRBV18|TRBD1
TGTGCCAGCTCACCCCGGACAGGGAATCAAGAGACCCAGTACTTC
CASSPRTGNQETQYF
>many|TRBJ1-2|TRBV3-1|NA
TGTGCCAGCAGCCAAGAGGAGCGCAGGCAGGGCGGAGGCTACACCTTC
CASSQEERRQGGGYTF
>many|TRBJ2-7|TRBV27|TRBD1
TGTGCCAGCAGTACCGAGACAGGGGCCCACGAGCAGTACTTC
CASSTETGAHEQYF